The next 19 T cell receptor beta chains were all read from a single sample in a study of cytomegalovirus exposure and HLA in healthy donors. The PCR employed 60 Vbeta primers together with 13 Jbeta primers. Libraries were prepared by immunoSEQ multiplex PCR; TCRdb keeps only in-frame clonotypes and omits some of them. The sample carries fewer than 200,000 clones, roughly 84% recorded once. What was sequenced was PBMCs. The receptors shown here come from a girl under three years old in good health and CMV-seronegative.

To note about this clone: Compared with germline, one end of the junction differs, possibly owing to a read error. The chain recombines TRBV5-1 with TRBJ2-7; 7 positions agree with TRBD2. This CDR3 spans 15 amino acids. Germline CDR1 reads SGHRS; CDR2 reads YFSETQ. CDR3 DNA: TGCGCCAGCAGCTTTGACTTTACTAGCGCCTACAAGCAGTACTTC. It specifies CASSFDFTSAYKQYF.

The chain combines TRBV4-1 with TRBJ2-1, with D unclear. Trimming pared 0 bases from V and 3 bases from J, leaving 12 bases between. This CDR3 region has 16 residues. Germline values: CDR1 MGHRA, CDR2 YSYEKL. The CDR3 sequence: CASSQEAKRLYNEQFF. The CDR3 bases are TGCGCCAGCAGCCAAGAGGCGAAGCGTCTCTACAATGAGCAGTTCTTC.

V gene TRBV4-1 combines with J gene TRBJ1-1; 8 bases are a match to TRBD1. This CDR3 region has 17 residues. V lost 1 base, J lost 2 bases, and 9 bases stayed unmatched. Germline loops: CDR1 MGHRA, CDR2 YSYEKL. For the CDR3, the DNA is TGCGCCAGCAGCCAAGGACAGGGGACGGTATTCAACACTGAAGCTTTCTTT. Protein sequence: CASSQGQGTVFNTEAFF.

The gene calls are TRBV14 and TRBJ1-1; D is uncertain. V lost 0 bases, J lost 4 bases, and 21 bases lay in between. The CDR3 spans 18 residues. The germline CDR1 and CDR2 sequences are SGHDN and FVKESK. The CDR3 DNA reads TGTGCCAGCAGCCAAGAAATCATCCGGGATAGTTGGGGCACTGAAGCTTTCTTT. It specifies CASSQEIIRDSWGTEAFF. The variable domain in full, completed from reference TRBV14 and TRBJ1-1, reads EAGVTQFPSHSVIEKGQTVTLRCDPISGHDNLYWYRRVMGKEIKFLLHFVKESKQDESGMPNNRFLAERTGGTYSTLKVQPAELEDSGVYFCASSQEIIRDSWGTEAFFGQGTRLTVV.

V gene TRBV5-4 combines with J gene TRBJ2-7; no clear D gene. Trimming removed 4 bases at V and 4 bases at J, with 9 bases between. The CDR3 contains 12 residues. Germline V CDR1 and CDR2: SGHNT, YYREEE (reference sequence). Here the CDR3 reads CASSIRGYEQYF. CDR3 nucleotide sequence: TGTGCCAGCAGCATTAGAGGATACGAGCAGTACTTC.

The chain combines TRBV5-4 with TRBJ2-5, with 8 bases aligning to TRBD1. Per germline, CDR1 SGHNT and CDR2 YYREEE (reference sequence). The CDR3 loop spans 15 amino acids. With 2 bases clipped from V and 2 bases from J, the junction kept 5 bases outside the gene matches. For the CDR3, the DNA is TGTGCCAGCAGCTTAAGGACAGGGACACAAGAGACCCAGTACTTC. Its protein is CASSLRTGTQETQYF.

The table lists this clone with a few counts. This chain connects TRBV7-8 to TRBJ2-1; a possible D gene is TRBD1 (6 bases). Trimming took off 4 bases at V and 5 bases at J, with 9 bases between the two ends. CDR1 and CDR2 (germline): SGHVS, FQNEAQ. CDR3 length equals 13 residues. The CDR3 loop is CASSSTGHNEQFF. DNA of the CDR3: TGTGCCAGCAGCTCGACAGGCCACAATGAGCAGTTCTTC. Looking up the rest from reference TRBV7-8 and TRBJ2-1 gives the full variable domain: GAGVSQSPRYKVAKRGQDVALRCDPISGHVSLFWYQQALGQGPEFLTYFQNEAQLDKSGLPSDRFFAERPEGSVSTLKIQRTQQEDSAVYLCASSSTGHNEQFFGPGTRLTVL.

Concerning this clone: In the same sample, other DNA sequences code for this CDR3. V usage is TRBV27 and J usage is TRBJ2-7, with a possible D match to TRBD1 (6 bases). The germline CDR1 and CDR2 sequences are MNHEY and SMNVEV (reference sequence). The CDR3 sequence is 14 residues long. The ends were cut back, 2 bases at V and 2 bases at J, with 10 bases in the middle. CDR3 coding DNA: TGTGCCAGCAGTTTAGGCAGGGGCGCCTACGAGCAGTACTTC. Amino acid sequence: CASSLGRGAYEQYF.

The V call is TRBV30, the J call TRBJ1-5; 8 positions match TRBD1. Germline V gives CDR1 GTSNPN, CDR2 SVGIG (reference sequence). The V segment lost 4 bases and the J segment 1 base; nucleotides outside the gene matches: 3. The CDR3 sequence is 14 residues long. This CDR3 is CAWTRQGSNQPQHF. DNA for the CDR3: TGTGCCTGGACTCGACAGGGGAGCAATCAGCCCCAGCATTTT. Using reference TRBV30 and TRBJ1-5 for the parts outside the CDR3, the full variable domain is SQTIHQWPATLVQPVGSPLSLECTVEGTSNPNLYWYRQAAGRGLQLLFYSVGIGQISSEVPQNLSASRPQDRQFILSSKKLLLSDSGFYLCAWTRQGSNQPQHFGDGTRLSIL.

This clone was counted once. The V and J genes are TRBV6-1 and TRBJ1-2, with D hard to call. This CDR3 contains 11 residues. In germline, CDR1 is MNHNS, CDR2 SASEGT. Trimming took off 5 bases at V and 4 bases at J, with 5 bases between the two ends. The CDR3: CASSIRYGYTF. CDR3 bases: TGTGCCAGCAGTATTCGCTATGGCTACACCTTC.

This chain uses TRBV18 with TRBJ1-2, with D possibly matching TRBD1 (5 bases). Germline CDR1 is KGHSH and CDR2 is LQKENI. The CDR3 totals 13 residues. Trimming took off 3 bases at V and 4 bases at J, with 9 bases between the two ends. The chain's CDR3 is CASSPTDFYGYTF. CDR3 coding DNA: TGTGCCAGCTCACCGACAGATTTCTATGGCTACACCTTC.

The chain uses TRBV9 and TRBJ2-7; 8 bases match TRBD2. The CDR3 runs to 13 residues. After removal of 1 base from V and 7 bases from J, the junction contained 4 bases not matched to a gene. Looked up from germline, CDR1 is SGDLS and CDR2 is YYNGEE. CDR3 nucleotide sequence: TGTGCCAGCAGCGTAACGGGACTAGGGGAGCAGTACTTC. It codes for CASSVTGLGEQYF.

This clone came up once. Distinct nucleotide sequences in the sample also encode this CDR3. The rearrangement uses TRBV18 and TRBJ2-5, with a tentative D call TRBD2 (6 bases). The germline V gene encodes CDR1 KGHSH and CDR2 LQKENI. With 3 bases removed from V and 2 bases from J, the gap between germline ends came to 7 bases. This CDR3 spans 13 amino acids. CDR3 amino acids: CASSPGLQETQYF. CDR3 nucleotide sequence: TGTGCCAGCTCACCCGGACTACAAGAGACCCAGTACTTC.

CDR3 coding DNA: TGTGCCAGCAGCCTTAACTCGGACAGGGACTATGGCTACACCTTC. It encodes CASSLNSDRDYGYTF. The V and J genes are TRBV11-2 and TRBJ1-2; TRBD1 matches 8 bases. CDR1 is SGHAT, CDR2 FQNNGV, per germline. This CDR3 contains 15 residues. After removal of 5 bases from V and 3 bases from J, the junction contained 8 bases not matched to a gene.

The count of this clone is one. Additional DNA sequences in this sample encode the identical CDR3. This chain links TRBV11-2 with TRBJ1-5; D is unclear. The CDR3 sequence is 14 residues long. The germline V gene has CDR1 SGHAT and CDR2 FQNNGV. Trimming stripped 2 bases from V and 3 bases from J, with 8 bases between. CDR3 sequence reads: CASSLSGSNQPQHF. CDR3 DNA: TGTGCCAGCAGCTTATCGGGTTCCAATCAGCCCCAGCATTTT.

The chain employs TRBV19 and TRBJ1-4; D perhaps matches TRBD1 (5 bases). Germline CDR1 reads LNHDA; CDR2 reads SQIVND (reference sequence). V was cut by 5 bases and J by 5 bases, with 9 bases left in between. This CDR3 spans 13 amino acids. CDR3 in amino acids: CASSGGGNEKLFF. The CDR3 region has the DNA TGTGCCAGTAGTGGGGGGGGAAATGAAAAACTGTTTTTT.

This chain joins TRBV4-1 and TRBJ2-3; 11 bases are a match to TRBD2. The V and J ends lost 4 bases and 2 bases, in that order; junction bases with no gene match: 5. This CDR3 spans 16 amino acids. Germline V lookup: CDR1 MGHRA, CDR2 YSYEKL. The CDR3 nucleotides read TGCGCCAGCAGCCTCGCACTAGCGGGGGCCACAGATACGCAGTATTTT. Amino acid sequence: CASSLALAGATDTQYF.

The rearrangement uses TRBV6-6 and TRBJ1-2, with 8 bases lining up with TRBD1. The CDR3 sequence is 16 residues long. The trim removed 0 bases at V and 4 bases at J, leaving 7 bases unmatched. Per germline, CDR1 MNHNY and CDR2 SVGAGI (reference sequence). Written as DNA, the CDR3 is TGTGCCAGCAGTTACTCGAGCGCAGGACAGGGCTATGGCTACACCTTC. Its protein product is CASSYSSAGQGYGYTF.

The rearrangement uses TRBV7-2 and TRBJ1-4, with no clear D. This CDR3 comprises 16 residues. The V gene's germline CDR1 is SGHTA and CDR2 FQGNSA. The ends were cut back, 1 base at V and 8 bases at J, with 17 bases in the middle. The CDR3 protein is CASSLGSTRSSEKLFF. Written as DNA, the CDR3 is TGTGCCAGCAGCTTAGGTTCGACTCGGTCATCCGAAAAACTGTTTTTT.